This is a list of T cell receptor beta chains from one sample in a study of blood T cell repertoires in COVID-19. Libraries were prepared by immunoSEQ multiplex PCR; TCRdb keeps only in-frame clonotypes and omits some of them. This sample has about 130,000 clones, with roughly 82% found just once. The sequenced material came from peripheral blood. All receptors derive from a human donor in a cohort sampled during active COVID-19. The CDR3 runs from the conserved cysteine through the conserved F or W. A D gene is named only where the DNA matches it firmly. The listing skips clone size in some rows; elsewhere it reads once, few, many or a size class.

d_call j_call clone_size v_call cdr3_nt cdr3_aa
- TRBJ2-6 - TRBV30 TGTGCCGGACCCAGCGGAACTAGCTCTGGGGCCAACGTCCTGACTTTC CAGPSGTSSGANVLTF
- TRBJ1-2 - TRBV12-3/TRBV12-4 TGTGCCAGCAGTTTGGGGCAGGGGTCTGGCTACACCTTC CASSLGQGSGYTF
TRBD2 TRBJ2-7 - TRBV6-2/TRBV6-3 TGTGCCAGCAGTTTCGGACTAGCGGGGGATGACGAGCAGTACTTC CASSFGLAGDDEQYF
TRBD1 TRBJ1-2 once TRBV28 TGTGCCAGCCGGGACAGGTCCTATGGCTACACCTTC CASRDRSYGYTF
TRBD2 TRBJ2-3 - TRBV5-1 TGCGCCAGCAGCTTAGGACTAGAGACAGATACGCAGTATTTT CASSLGLETDTQYF
- TRBJ2-1 - TRBV12-2 TGTGCAAGTCGCAATTCCCCCCGTGGGAGGTATATCAATGAGCAGTTCTTC CASRNSPRGRYINEQFF
- TRBJ2-4 - TRBV27 TGTGCCAGCAGTTTGTCCGGGGGCAAAAACATTCAGTACTTC CASSLSGGKNIQYF
- TRBJ1-2 once TRBV7-9 TGTGCCAGCAGCCCAACCGCGGGGAATGGCTACACCTTC CASSPTAGNGYTF
TRBD2 TRBJ2-1 - TRBV19 TGTGCCAGTAAAGTGACTAGCGGGAGAGGTGGCTCCTACAATGAGCAGTTCTTC CASKVTSGRGGSYNEQFF
- TRBJ1-4 - TRBV7-9 TGTGCCAGCAGCTTAGTAGATGGAGCAACTAATGAAAAACTGTTTTTT CASSLVDGATNEKLFF
- TRBJ2-2 - TRBV25-1 TGTGCCAGCAGGGACACCAACACCGGGGAGCTGTTTTTT CASRDTNTGELFF
TRBD2 TRBJ2-5 - TRBV28 TGTGCCAGCAGTTACCTAGCGGGGGAAGAGACCCAGTACTTC CASSYLAGEETQYF
TRBD1 TRBJ1-4 - TRBV24-1 TGTGCCACCAGTGGATCGTGGGCAGGGGGTGAAAAACTGTTTTTT CATSGSWAGGEKLFF
TRBD1 TRBJ2-7 - TRBV29-1 TGCAGCGTCCCTAAAGACAGGGAGAGTGAGCAGTACTTC CSVPKDRESEQYF
- TRBJ2-5 - TRBV6-5 TGTGCCAGCAGTATCAGGTGGTGGGAGACCCAGTACTTC CASSIRWWETQYF
- TRBJ2-7 - TRBV28 TGTGCCAGCAGTTTATCTACGGTAAACTACGAGCAGTACTTC CASSLSTVNYEQYF
TRBD1 TRBJ1-2 - TRBV6-5 TGTGCCAGCACGATTCCGGGACAGAGCTATGGCTACACCTTC CASTIPGQSYGYTF
- TRBJ2-4 - TRBV20-1 TGCAGTGCTAGATCGGGGTCAGGAGGATACTTC CSARSGSGGYF
- TRBJ1-5 - TRBV19 TGTGCCAGTAGTATTGGGCAGGGCTATAGCAATCAGCCCCAGCATTTT CASSIGQGYSNQPQHF
- TRBJ2-5 - TRBV19 TGTGCCAGTAGTTCCCTCAGAGAGACCCAGTACTTC CASSSLRETQYF
TRBD2 TRBJ2-4 - TRBV7-2 TGTGCCAGCAGCTTAGTGGCTAGCGGAGGGTCCAAAAACATTCAGTACTTC CASSLVASGGSKNIQYF
- TRBJ1-3 - TRBV28 TGTGCCAGCAAAAACTACTTCTCTGGAAACACCATATATTTT CASKNYFSGNTIYF
- TRBJ2-7 - TRBV3-1/TRBV3-2 TGTGCCAGCAGCCATTCTTCTATAGTCCACGAGCAGTACTTC CASSHSSIVHEQYF
- TRBJ2-5 - TRBV28 TGTGCCAGCAGTCGACAGCCCAGAATAAACCCGTACCAAGAGACCCAGTACTTC CASSRQPRINPYQETQYF
- TRBJ2-4 - TRBV6-5 TGTGCCAGCAGTCCCCTAAGGGGAAACATTCAGTACTTC CASSPLRGNIQYF
TRBD2 TRBJ2-1 - TRBV5-1 TGCGCCAGCAATGGACATACGAGACTAGCGGGAGGGGTGTTAGGCAATGAGCAGTTCTTC CASNGHTRLAGGVLGNEQFF
TRBD2 TRBJ2-7 few TRBV10-1 TGCGCCAGCAGTGATCTAGCGGGAGAGGTCAGCGAGCAGTACTTC CASSDLAGEVSEQYF